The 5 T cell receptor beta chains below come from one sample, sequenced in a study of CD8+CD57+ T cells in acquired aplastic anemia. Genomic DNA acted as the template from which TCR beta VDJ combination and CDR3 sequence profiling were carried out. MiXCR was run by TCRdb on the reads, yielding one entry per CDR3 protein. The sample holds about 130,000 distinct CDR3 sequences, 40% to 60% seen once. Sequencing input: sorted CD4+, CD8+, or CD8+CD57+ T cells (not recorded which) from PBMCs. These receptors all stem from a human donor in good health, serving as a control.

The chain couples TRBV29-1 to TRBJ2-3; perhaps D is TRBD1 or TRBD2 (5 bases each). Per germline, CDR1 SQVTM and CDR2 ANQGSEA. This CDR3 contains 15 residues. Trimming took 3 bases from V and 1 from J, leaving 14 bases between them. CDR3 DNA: TGCAGCGTTGATGGTGGGAGAGGGGGCACAGATACGCAGTATTTT. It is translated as CSVDGGRGGTDTQYF.

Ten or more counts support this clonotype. As DNA, the CDR3 is TGCGCCAGCAGCTCCCAGCCTGTAGAAGGCTACGAGCAGTACTTC. Its protein is CASSSQPVEGYEQYF. The chain employs TRBV5-1 and TRBJ2-7; D remains ambiguous. CDR1 SGHRS and CDR2 YFSETQ come from the germline V gene. V was clipped by 3 bases and J by 3 bases, with 16 bases between them. The CDR3 consists of 15 residues. The full variable domain, its missing parts supplied by reference TRBV5-1 and TRBJ2-7, is KAGVTQTPRYLIKTRGQQVTLSCSPISGHRSVSWYQQTPGQGLQFLFEYFSETQRNKGNFPGRFSGRQFSNSRSEMNVSTLELGDSALYLCASSSQPVEGYEQYFGPGTRLTVT.

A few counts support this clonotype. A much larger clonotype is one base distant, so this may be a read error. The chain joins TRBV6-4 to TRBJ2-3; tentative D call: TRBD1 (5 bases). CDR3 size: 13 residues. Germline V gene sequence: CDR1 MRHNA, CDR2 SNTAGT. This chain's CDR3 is CASRGLNTGTQYF. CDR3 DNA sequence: TGTGCCAGCAGGGGGTTAAACACAGGTACGCAGTATTTT.

The CDR3 spells CATSIGTGSYNEQFF. For the CDR3, the DNA is TGTGCCACCAGCATAGGGACAGGGTCCTACAATGAGCAGTTCTTC. The chain employs TRBV15 and TRBJ2-1; TRBD1 aligns across 9 bases. Germline CDR1 LNHNV, CDR2 YYDKDF (reference sequence). The CDR3 length is 15 residues. V dropped 4 bases and J dropped 1; count of bases not matched to a gene: 2.

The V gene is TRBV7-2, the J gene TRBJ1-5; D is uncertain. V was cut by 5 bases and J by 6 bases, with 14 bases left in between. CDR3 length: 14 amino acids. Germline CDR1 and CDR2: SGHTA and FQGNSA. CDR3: CASSSGVLSQPQHF. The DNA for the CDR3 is TGTGCCAGCAGCAGTGGGGTTTTGAGTCAGCCCCAGCATTTT.